The rows below give T cell receptor beta chains drawn from one sample of a study of T-cell memory formation after mild COVID-19. MiXCR was run by TCRdb on the 5' RACE reads, yielding one entry per CDR3 protein. Of around 440,000 distinct CDR3 sequences in the sample, around a sixth were seen once. The specimen was PBMCs or a T cell subset sorted from them (not recorded which). The receptor source for this set is an adult woman who had mild COVID-19 (a few samples of this study predate the infection). Cell type and time point are not known. The CDR3 runs from the conserved cysteine through the conserved F or W. Fields, in order: J gene, D gene, clone size, V gene, CDR3 DNA, CDR3 protein. D genes are given only for firm matches. Size is stated for part of the rows, as once, few or many counts, or as a class when the clone is expanded.

>TRBJ1-5|TRBD1|few|TRBV12-3/TRBV12-4
TGTGCCAGCAGTAAAAGGGACAGGGGAAATCAGCCCCAGCATTTT
CASSKRDRGNQPQHF
>TRBJ2-7|NA|many|TRBV9
TGTGCCAGCAGCGCCGGAGCAGGGGTCGAGCAGTACTTC
CASSAGAGVEQYF
>TRBJ1-2|TRBD1|few|TRBV4-1
TGCGCCAGCAGCCAAGAACAGGGGGGTGGCTACACCTTC
CASSQEQGGGYTF
>TRBJ2-1|TRBD2|many|TRBV5-1
TGCGCCAGCAGCTTGGAGGCTAGCGGGGTCAATGAGCAGTTCTTC
CASSLEASGVNEQFF
>TRBJ2-3|NA|few|TRBV4-1
TGCGCCAGCAGCCAAGGTTTTAGCACAGATACGCAGTATTTT
CASSQGFSTDTQYF
>TRBJ2-1|TRBD2|few|TRBV6-2/TRBV6-3
TGTGCCAGCAGTTATGTGGGACTAGCGGCTAATGAGCAGTTCTTC
CASSYVGLAANEQFF
>TRBJ2-7|TRBD2|few|TRBV5-1
TGCGCCAGCAGCTTTTTATCCCGGACTAGCGGGGGGGCCTACGAGCAGTACTTC
CASSFLSRTSGGAYEQYF
>TRBJ2-7|NA|NA|TRBV20-1
TGCAGTGCTTTCGATGGATCTAGAGTGGGCGAGCAGTACTTC
CSAFDGSRVGEQYF
>TRBJ2-1|TRBD2|few|TRBV24-1
TGTGCCACCGCGACCGGGACTAGCGGGGGACAGTCGTATTGGAATGAGCAGTTCTTC
CATATGTSGGQSYWNEQFF
>TRBJ2-7|TRBD2|NA|TRBV24-1
TGTGCCACCAGTGACGGGCCGACTAGCGGGATCTCCTACGAGCAGTACTTC
CATSDGPTSGISYEQYF
>TRBJ2-1|NA|few|TRBV7-9
TGTGCCAGCAGAAGGGACCAATACAATGAGCAGTTCTTC
CASRRDQYNEQFF
>TRBJ2-2|TRBD1|NA|TRBV5-1
TGCGCCAGCAGCCTTTACGCCGGGACAGGGACCGTGGAGCTGTTTTTT
CASSLYAGTGTVELFF